This entry lists 11 T cell receptor beta chains sequenced from one sample in a study of blood T cell repertoires in COVID-19 (dated by TCRdb to 2020 to 2021). To prepare the library, the immunoSEQ multiplex PCR assay was applied. The immuneACCESS repertoire file appears here via TCRdb, limited to in-frame rearrangements. These files lack a portion of the clones; in checked studies, under half of the deficit traces to unresolved V genes, and the cause of the others is not known. The sample table records approximately 69,000 clones; about 80% of these occur just once. Approximately 13% of the sample goes to the ten largest clones. Material for sequencing was peripheral blood. Receptors originate from an elderly woman with acute or convalescent COVID-19.

This clone showed up just once. The chain has TRBV5-4 and TRBJ2-2, with 8 positions matching TRBD2. Germline V lookup: CDR1 SGHNT, CDR2 YYREEE (reference sequence). Trimming cost V 1 base and J 7 bases; bases outside gene matches: 6. The CDR3 length is 15 residues. CDR3 protein: CASSLTSGDVGELFF. Written as DNA, the CDR3 is TGTGCCAGCAGCTTGACTAGCGGCGACGTCGGGGAGCTGTTTTTT. Full variable domain (remainder filled in from reference TRBV5-4 and TRBJ2-2): ETGVTQSPTHLIKTRGQQVTLRCSSQSGHNTVSWYQQALGQGPQFIFQYYREEENGRGNFPPRFSGLQFPNYSSELNVNALELDDSALYLCASSLTSGDVGELFFGEGSRLTVL.

This CDR3 is CASSQFTGTGFSSYEQYF. DNA for the CDR3: TGCGCCAGCAGCCAATTCACCGGGACAGGATTCAGCTCCTACGAGCAGTACTTC. The J gene is TRBJ2-7, the V gene TRBV4-3; TRBD1 matches at 8 bases. Germline assignment: CDR1 LGHNA and CDR2 YSLEER. The CDR3 runs 18 residues. The V gene end was trimmed by 2 bases and the J gene end by 0 bases; junction bases not matched to a gene: 12.

The rearrangement uses TRBV3-1 (or the pseudogene TRBV3-2) and TRBJ2-7; D may be TRBD1 (6 bases). The germline V gene encodes CDR1 LGHDT and CDR2 YNNKEL (reference sequence). The CDR3 loop spans 16 amino acids. Trimming stripped 4 bases from V and 9 bases from J, with 25 bases between. CDR3 amino acids: CASSPMALGTQSGQYF. The CDR3, as DNA: TGTGCCAGCAGCCCGATGGCCCTGGGGACACAATCCGGGCAGTACTTC.

A note on this clone: Other DNA sequences from this sample encode an identical CDR3 as well. The rearrangement links TRBV6-5 to TRBJ1-2; 9 nucleotides align to TRBD1. This CDR3 is 13 amino acids long. The germline V gene encodes CDR1 MNHEY and CDR2 SVGAGI. With 0 bases clipped from V and 7 bases from J, the junction kept 0 bases outside the gene matches. DNA for the CDR3: TGTGCCAGCAGTTACTCGACAGGGGGTGGCTACACCTTC. Amino acids: CASSYSTGGGYTF.

The gene calls are TRBV7-8 and TRBJ2-7; 9 positions match TRBD1. The CDR3 contains 16 residues. CDR1 and CDR2 from the germline V gene are SGHVS and FQNEAQ. The V gene end was trimmed by 2 bases and the J gene end by 1 base; junction bases not matched to a gene: 6. CDR3 DNA: TGTGCCAGCAGCTTATCGATCGGGACAGGGTCCTACGAGCAGTACTTC. It specifies CASSLSIGTGSYEQYF.

In its sample, this clone was seen once. The J gene is TRBJ1-2, the V gene TRBV19; 11 nucleotides agree with TRBD1. This CDR3 is 14 amino acids long. The germline V gene has CDR1 LNHDA and CDR2 SQIVND (reference sequence). Trimming at V came to 6 bases and at J to 8 bases, leaving 8 bases not matched to a gene. The CDR3 reads CASRMDRGPRGYTF. CDR3 DNA: TGTGCCAGTAGGATGGACAGGGGGCCTCGGGGCTACACCTTC. Full variable domain (outside the CDR3, taken from reference TRBV19 and TRBJ1-2): DGGITQSPKYLFRKEGQNVTLSCEQNLNHDAMYWYRQDPGQGLRLIYYSQIVNDFQKGDIAEGYSVSREKKESFPLTVTSAQKNPTAFYLCASRMDRGPRGYTFGSGTRLTVV.

This clone came up a few times. The chain carries TRBV24-1 and TRBJ2-3, with no clear D. Germline assignment: CDR1 KGHDR and CDR2 SFDVKD. This CDR3 has 16 residues. V was pared by 2 bases and J by 0 bases, with 11 bases between. CDR3 sequence reads: CATSDSGRFSTDTQYF. DNA of the CDR3: TGTGCCACCAGTGATTCTGGCCGCTTCAGCACAGATACGCAGTATTTT.

The CDR3 region has the DNA TGCGCCAGCAGCCCCGGAGGCTTGGCCTCCTACGAGCAGTACTTC. It translates to CASSPGGLASYEQYF. The V call is TRBV4-3, the J call TRBJ2-7; D perhaps matches TRBD2 (5 bases). The germline gives CDR1 LGHNA, CDR2 YSLEER. V dropped 4 bases and J dropped 0 bases, with 13 bases sitting between them. There are 15 residues in the CDR3.

The J gene is TRBJ2-7, the V gene TRBV19; D is possibly TRBD1 (6 bases). There are 13 residues in the CDR3. CDR1 LNHDA and CDR2 SQIVND come from the germline V gene (reference sequence). V lost 1 base and J 7 bases, leaving 11 bases between the germline ends. CDR3 bases: TGTGCCAGTAGTATAGGGGGACATTGGGAGCAGTACTTC. Its protein product is CASSIGGHWEQYF.

V usage is TRBV7-8 and J usage is TRBJ2-2; 7 nucleotides line up with TRBD1. The CDR3 runs 16 residues. V gave up 2 bases and J gave up 1 base; unmatched junction bases: 4. Germline V lookup: CDR1 SGHVS, CDR2 FQNEAQ. The CDR3 sequence is CASSLRAGGNTGELFF. CDR3 nucleotide sequence: TGTGCCAGCAGCTTAAGGGCAGGGGGGAACACCGGGGAGCTGTTTTTT.

The V call is TRBV6-5, the J call TRBJ1-5; TRBD1 might be the D (6 bases). Between the trimmed V and J ends, which lost 5 bases and 2 bases, there was a span of 13 bases. CDR3 size: 15 residues. Germline CDR1 and CDR2: MNHEY and SVGAGI. CDR3 region: CASSPQGKGNQPQHF. CDR3 bases: TGTGCCAGCAGTCCCCAGGGGAAGGGCAATCAGCCCCAGCATTTT.